This T cell receptor (beta chain) was obtained from a study of blood T cell repertoires in COVID-19. Across the whole study: Acute and convalescent COVID-19 specimens originated in the United States, Italy and Spain. From T cells, B-cell-depleted T cells, or PBMCs came the material, which was cDNA or gDNA.

Germline loops: CDR1 SGHRS, CDR2 YFSETQ. Trimming stripped 4 bases from V and 1 base from J, with 17 bases between. The CDR3 has 16 residues. The authors' processing: By means of reference gene primer amplification, nucleated cell counts were estimated. Measured with immunoSEQ multiplex PCR; TCRdb has only the in-frame clones, and not every one. D and trimming come from the DNA, and the V and J calls and clone size come from that table. The sample has 150,000 to 200,000 clones, approximately 83% seen once; the top ten hold 9.5% to 13%. The sequencing input was peripheral blood. The origin of this receptor is a human donor with active or convalescent COVID-19. The donor label of this sample is uncertain. The chain is built from TRBV5-1 and TRBJ2-5; a possible D gene is TRBD2 (6 bases). In DNA form, the CDR3 reads TGCGCCAGCAGCCTCCGCCAAGGGAGGCTCCAAGAGACCCAGTACTTC. Protein sequence: CASSLRQGRLQETQYF.